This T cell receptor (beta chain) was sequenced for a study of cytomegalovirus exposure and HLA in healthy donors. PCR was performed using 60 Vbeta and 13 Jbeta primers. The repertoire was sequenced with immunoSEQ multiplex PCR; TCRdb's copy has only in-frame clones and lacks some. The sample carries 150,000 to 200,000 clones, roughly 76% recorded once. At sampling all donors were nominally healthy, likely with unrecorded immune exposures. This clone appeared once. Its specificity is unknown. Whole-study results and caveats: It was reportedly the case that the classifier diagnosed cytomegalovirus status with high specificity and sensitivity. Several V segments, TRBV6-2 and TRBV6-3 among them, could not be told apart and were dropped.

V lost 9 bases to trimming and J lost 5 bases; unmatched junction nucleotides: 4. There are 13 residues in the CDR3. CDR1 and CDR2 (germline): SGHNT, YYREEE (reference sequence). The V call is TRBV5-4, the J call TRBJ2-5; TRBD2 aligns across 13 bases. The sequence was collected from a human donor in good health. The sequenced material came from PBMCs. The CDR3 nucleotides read TGTGCCATTGGACTAGCGGGGGTGGAGACCCAGTACTTC. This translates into CAIGLAGVETQYF.